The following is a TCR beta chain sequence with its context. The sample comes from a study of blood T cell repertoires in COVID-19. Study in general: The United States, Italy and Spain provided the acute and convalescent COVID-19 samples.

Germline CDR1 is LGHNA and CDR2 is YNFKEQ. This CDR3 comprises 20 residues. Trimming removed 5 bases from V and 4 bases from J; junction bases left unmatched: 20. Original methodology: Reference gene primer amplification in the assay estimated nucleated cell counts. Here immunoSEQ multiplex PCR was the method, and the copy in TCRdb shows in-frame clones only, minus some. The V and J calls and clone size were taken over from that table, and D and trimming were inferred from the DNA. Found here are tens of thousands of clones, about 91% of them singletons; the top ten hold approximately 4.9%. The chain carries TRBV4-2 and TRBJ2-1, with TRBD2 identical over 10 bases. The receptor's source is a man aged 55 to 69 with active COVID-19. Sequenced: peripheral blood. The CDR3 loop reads CASSTDTRDTPSGSYNEQFF. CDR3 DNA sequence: TGTGCCAGCAGCACAGACACACGGGACACCCCTAGCGGGAGTTACAATGAGCAGTTCTTC.